Listed here are 7 T cell receptor beta chains from one sample, sequenced in a study of cytomegalovirus exposure and HLA in healthy donors. PCR involved 60 Vbeta and 13 Jbeta primers. Method: immunoSEQ multiplex PCR; TCRdb's copy keeps in-frame clones and lacks some. The sample carries 200,000 to 250,000 clones, roughly 88% recorded once. Specimen: PBMCs. The receptors stem from a boy aged 2 to 10 in good health and CMV-seronegative.

This clone was seen a handful of times. The chain combines TRBV2 with TRBJ1-3; no firm D call. The CDR3 is 16 amino acids. Germline V CDR1 and CDR2: SNHLY, FYNNEI. V was pared by 2 bases and J by 1 base, with 12 bases between. CDR3 residues: CASSELRIRSGNTIYF. The CDR3, as DNA: TGTGCCAGCAGTGAACTGCGAATCCGGTCTGGAAACACCATATATTTT.

The V call is TRBV2, the J call TRBJ1-3; weak D call: TRBD1 (6 bases). CDR3 length: 14 residues. Per germline, CDR1 SNHLY and CDR2 FYNNEI. Trimming pared 8 bases from V and 0 bases from J, leaving 11 bases between. Written as DNA, the CDR3 is TGTGCCAGCGGACAGTTAAGCTCTGGAAACACCATATATTTT. This gives the protein CASGQLSSGNTIYF.

To note about this clone: One end of the junction fails to match germline, which may point to a read error. This rearrangement joins TRBV10-3 to TRBJ1-5; possibly TRBD1 for D (5 bases). CDR3 length: 16 residues. CDR1 and CDR2 from the germline V gene are ENHRY and SYGVKD. The CDR3: CATSESARDSNQPQHF. The CDR3, as DNA: TGTGCCACCAGTGAGTCTGCCAGGGATAGCAATCAGCCCCAGCATTTT.

The V and J genes are TRBV9 and TRBJ1-3; TRBD1 agrees at 7 bases. In germline, CDR1 is SGDLS, CDR2 YYNGEE. The CDR3 length is 16 residues. Trimming at V came to 3 bases and at J to 0 bases, leaving 6 bases not matched to a gene. The CDR3 bases are TGTGCCAGCAGCGACGGGACAGCGTACTCTGGAAACACCATATATTTT. Translation: CASSDGTAYSGNTIYF.

The V call is TRBV6-1, the J call TRBJ1-2; TRBD1 agrees at 11 bases. Trimming took 6 bases from V and 3 from J; bases not matched to a gene: 6. The CDR3 is 15 residues long. The germline CDR1 and CDR2 sequences are MNHNS and SASEGT. The CDR3 region is CASSRGQGAHYGYTF. The CDR3 DNA follows: TGTGCCAGCAGCCGTGGACAGGGGGCCCACTATGGCTACACCTTC.

The rearrangement joins TRBV7-2 to TRBJ2-2, with TRBD2 identical over 7 bases. CDR1 and CDR2 (germline): SGHTA, FQGNSA. This CDR3 is 15 amino acids long. The V gene end was trimmed by 5 bases and the J gene end by 5 bases; junction bases not matched to a gene: 8. CDR3 region: CASSHGDYRTGELFF. CDR3 in DNA: TGTGCCAGCAGCCACGGGGACTACCGGACCGGGGAGCTGTTTTTT.

There are a few counts of this clone. The V call is TRBV5-6, the J call TRBJ1-1, with D possibly TRBD1 on 5 matching bases. There are 14 residues in the CDR3. The germline gives CDR1 SGHDT, CDR2 YYEEEE. V was clipped by 2 bases and J by 4 bases, with 12 bases between them. The CDR3 DNA sequence: TGTGCCAGCAGCTTTGGGGGGAGTGGCACTGAAGCTTTCTTT. Protein: CASSFGGSGTEAFF.